This TCR beta chain was captured in a study of blood T cell repertoires in COVID-19. Study-level information: Collection of acute and convalescent COVID-19 samples took place in the United States, Italy and Spain. T cells, B-cell-depleted T cells, or PBMCs provided the cDNA or gDNA that served as material.

Assay used: immunoSEQ multiplex PCR; TCRdb lists only in-frame clones, some missing. Of about 170,000 clones listed, roughly 86% were seen once; the top ten hold around 2.9%. After removal of 8 bases from V and 9 bases from J, the junction contained 13 bases not matched to a gene. This CDR3 comprises 13 residues. The V gene's germline CDR1 is SNHLY and CDR2 FYNNEI. Seattle's enrolled individuals joined amid active infection and were then monitored longitudinally. The rearrangement joins TRBV2 to TRBJ2-7, with 7 bases identical to TRBD1. This sequence originates from an elderly woman with COVID-19, enrolled during active disease. Sequencing was performed on peripheral blood. The CDR3, as DNA: TGTGCCAGCGGGGGACAGCGGCTAATTGGGCAGTACTTC. It codes for CASGGQRLIGQYF.